The text below deals with one T cell receptor beta chain. The data were obtained in a study of CD8+ T cells in alopecia areata. Treatment meaning: oral pan-JAK inhibitor, 5-10 mg twice daily. Extracted from the samples, RNA was reverse transcribed into cDNA to serve as the sequencing template. Profiled with immunoSEQ multiplex PCR; TCRdb holds only in-frame clones, not every one. The sample lists around 300,000 clones, about 60% seen once, with about 0.88% in the top ten. Per the germline V gene, CDR1 is SQVTM and CDR2 is ANQGSEA. With 7 bases removed from V and 2 bases from J, the gap between germline ends came to 14 bases. The CDR3 has 14 amino acids.

V usage is TRBV29-1 and J usage is TRBJ2-2; no definite D call. The sequences come from CD4+ T cells sorted from blood, collected at roughly week 52, from a patient treated with tofacitinib. The source is a human donor with alopecia areata. This CDR3 reads CSALSSLNTGELFF. The CDR3 DNA reads TGCAGCGCCCTGAGCAGCCTTAACACCGGGGAGCTGTTTTTT.